Shown below are 15 T cell receptor beta chains from a single sample sequenced in a study of memory CD4+ T cells and cytomegalovirus serostatus. The method was immunoSEQ multiplex PCR; TCRdb's version includes in-frame clones alone and lacks a portion of them. The sample gives about 58,000 clones, roughly 85% of which show up once; 0.5% is in the top ten. Single viable CD3+CD4+CD8-CD45RO+ cells were sorted as the memory CD4+ T cells. The sample was memory CD4+ T cells from blood. These TCRs come from an adult in good health and CMV-seronegative. Some clones in this sample may be carry-over from other donors' samples.

The J gene is TRBJ2-5, the V gene TRBV5-1, with a possible D match to TRBD1 (5 bases). The V gene lost 2 bases and the J gene lost 5 bases, with 19 bases spanning the gap. This CDR3 contains 16 residues. Germline CDR1 SGHRS, CDR2 YFSETQ. CDR3 sequence (DNA): TGCGCCAGCAGCTTTTCCCTACAGGTCCTAGGGGAGACCCAGTACTTC. As protein: CASSFSLQVLGETQYF.

This chain connects TRBV5-1 to TRBJ1-1; tentatively, D is TRBD1 (5 bases). V was clipped by 3 bases and J by 1 base, with 10 bases between them. The germline CDR1 and CDR2 sequences are SGHRS and YFSETQ. The CDR3 consists of 14 residues. CDR3 loop: CASSYLGQNTEAFF. In DNA, the CDR3 is TGCGCCAGCAGCTATTTGGGGCAGAACACTGAAGCTTTCTTT.

This sequence joins TRBV5-8 and TRBJ2-4, with D tentatively TRBD1 (5 bases). CDR1 and CDR2 from the germline V gene are SGHTS and YDEGEE. V was pared by 5 bases and J by 15 bases, with 12 bases between. The CDR3 sequence is 10 residues long. For the CDR3, the DNA is TGTGCCAGCAGTTTTGACAGCCGGTACTTC. Its protein product is CASSFDSRYF.

The CDR3 spells CASSISPAVANEKLFF. In DNA, the CDR3 is TGTGCCAGCTCCATATCTCCGGCCGTCGCTAATGAAAAACTGTTTTTT. This sequence joins TRBV27 and TRBJ1-4; D unclear. The V end lost 8 bases, the J end lost 3 bases, and 19 bases lay between the germline ends. CDR1 MNHEY and CDR2 SMNVEV come from the germline V gene (reference sequence). The CDR3 has 16 residues.

The V call is TRBV30, the J call TRBJ1-1; D might be TRBD1 (6 bases). Germline CDR1 reads GTSNPN; CDR2 reads SVGIG (reference sequence). Trimming removed 2 bases at V and 0 bases at J, with 16 bases between. The CDR3 is 16 residues long. The CDR3 DNA follows: TGTGCCTGGAGTAGAGGTAGGACAGCGATGAACACTGAAGCTTTCTTT. Encoded protein: CAWSRGRTAMNTEAFF.

The J gene is TRBJ2-1, the V gene TRBV18; D remains unclear. CDR3 length equals 14 residues. Germline lookup yields CDR1 KGHSH and CDR2 LQKENI. Deletions cut 1 base from V and 4 bases from J, with 8 bases between. The CDR3 DNA sequence: TGTGCCAGCTCACCACGTGAACTGTACAATGAGCAGTTCTTC. It translates to CASSPRELYNEQFF. The full variable domain, in which reference TRBV18 and TRBJ2-1 provide the parts outside the CDR3, is NAGVMQNPRHLVRRRGQEARLRCSPMKGHSHVYWYRQLPEEGLKFMVYLQKENIIDESGMPKERFSAEFPKEGPSILRIQQVVRGDSAAYFCASSPRELYNEQFFGPGTRLTVL.

This clone was counted between two and nine times. The chain couples TRBV20-1 to TRBJ1-1, with D possibly being TRBD1 (5 bases). Germline values: CDR1 DFQATT, CDR2 SNEGSKA (reference sequence). This CDR3 contains 11 residues. V was cut by 6 bases and J by 3 bases, with 8 bases left in between. The CDR3 coding sequence is TGCAGTGCAGGCAGGGACACTGAAGCTTTCTTT. Translation: CSAGRDTEAFF.

This sequence joins TRBV11-2 and TRBJ2-7, with 8 bases matching TRBD1. Germline V gene data show CDR1 as SGHAT and CDR2 as FQNNGV. This CDR3 has 15 residues. Germline trimming cut 3 bases from V and 3 bases from J; bases unmatched to any gene: 7. This chain's CDR3 is CASSFSGQVFYEQYF. CDR3 DNA sequence: TGTGCCAGCAGCTTCTCGGGACAGGTTTTCTACGAGCAGTACTTC.

The chain uses TRBV7-2 and TRBJ1-4; tentative D call: TRBD1 (5 bases). Germline V gene lookup returns CDR1 SGHTA and CDR2 FQGNSA. V was clipped by 3 bases and J by 8 bases, with 13 bases between them. The CDR3 contains 14 residues. CDR3 DNA sequence: TGTGCCAGCAGCTTCCCAAGGGACGGCGAAAAACTGTTTTTT. Translated: CASSFPRDGEKLFF. The full variable domain, with the rest looked up from reference TRBV7-2 and TRBJ1-4, is GAGVSQSPSNKVTEKGKDVELRCDPISGHTALYWYRQSLGQGLEFLIYFQGNSAPDKSGLPSDRFSAERTGGSVSTLTIQRTQQEDSAVYLCASSFPRDGEKLFFGSGTQLSVL.

The V gene is TRBV27, the J gene TRBJ2-1, with D unclear. CDR1 is MNHEY and CDR2 is SMNVEV in the germline V gene (reference sequence). The CDR3 is 13 residues long. V was clipped by 6 bases and J by 8 bases, with 14 bases between them. CDR3 amino acids: CASRNFARDEQFF. The CDR3 DNA is TGTGCCAGCAGAAATTTCGCCCGAGATGAGCAGTTCTTC.

The chain combines TRBV5-4 with TRBJ2-7; 9 bases are a match to TRBD1. J gave up 0 bases and V 4 bases, and 8 bases lay outside the gene matches. Germline V gene data show CDR1 as SGHNT and CDR2 as YYREEE (reference sequence). The CDR3 has 16 residues. CDR3 amino acids: CASSARTGESSYEQYF. CDR3 in DNA: TGTGCCAGCAGCGCCCGGACAGGGGAGAGCTCCTACGAGCAGTACTTC. Supplemented by reference TRBV5-4 and TRBJ2-7, the full variable domain reads ETGVTQSPTHLIKTRGQQVTLRCSSQSGHNTVSWYQQALGQGPQFIFQYYREEENGRGNFPPRFSGLQFPNYSSELNVNALELDDSALYLCASSARTGESSYEQYFGPGTRLTVT.

The chain joins TRBV18 to TRBJ2-2; 7 bases map to TRBD1. Germline CDR1 reads KGHSH; CDR2 reads LQKENI. V was clipped by 5 bases and J by 4 bases; unmatched bases: 10. This CDR3 is 16 amino acids long. The CDR3 region has the DNA TGTGCCAGCTCAACCCGACAGGGTGATCTCACCGGGGAGCTGTTTTTT. Translated: CASSTRQGDLTGELFF.

The chain recombines TRBV6-5 with TRBJ2-2, with D hard to call. The germline V gene encodes CDR1 MNHEY and CDR2 SVGAGI. V lost 4 bases and J lost 4, with 13 bases in between. This CDR3 is 15 amino acids long. The CDR3 loop is CASSSSDLSTGELFF. Written as DNA, the CDR3 is TGTGCCAGCAGTTCCTCCGACCTTAGCACCGGGGAGCTGTTTTTT.

This clone turned up a few times. The rearrangement links TRBV29-1 to TRBJ2-5; no clear D. Trimming pared 6 bases from V and 3 bases from J, leaving 11 bases between. The CDR3 is made up of 12 amino acids. Germline V gene sequence: CDR1 SQVTM, CDR2 ANQGSEA. CDR3 loop: CSVRIEKETQYF. The DNA for the CDR3 is TGCAGCGTAAGGATCGAGAAAGAGACCCAGTACTTC.

J is TRBJ2-3 and V is TRBV7-9, with D perhaps TRBD1 (6 bases). V was clipped by 5 bases and J by 2 bases, with 17 bases between them. The CDR3 has 16 amino acids. CDR1 is SEHNR and CDR2 is FQNEAQ in the germline V gene (reference sequence). The CDR3 loop is CASSRGQIILTDTQYF. CDR3 coding DNA: TGTGCCAGCAGCCGCGGACAGATAATCCTCACAGATACGCAGTATTTT.